The clone carrying this TCR beta chain has at least ten counts. In TCRdb, the RACE reads were re-called with MiXCR into one record per CDR3 protein. The sample lists approximately 82,000 distinct CDR3 sequences, about 11% occurring once. This sample is part of a study of human T cells and chemical hapten exposure. In the study overall: Upper-back patch tests with 0.01% DPC were read at 6 days.

Germline values: CDR1 WSHSY, CDR2 SAAADI. The CDR3 covers 11 residues. Trimming cost V 4 bases and J 2 bases, with 3 bases left between them. Time point of the sample: patch test 1, 2 weeks after DPC sensitization. The treatment was: therapeutic diphenylcyclopropenone sensitization with weekly scalp DPC. This chain connects TRBV10-2 to TRBJ2-7; unclear D gene. The sequences come from whole blood, collected in connection with sensitization to the hapten diphenylcyclopropenone (DPC). This TCR was sampled from a woman aged 60-70 years with alopecia areata. Some clones in this sample may be carry-over from other donors' samples. The CDR3 protein is CASSGTYEQYF. CDR3 sequence (DNA): TGCGCCAGCAGTGGAACCTACGAGCAGTACTTC.